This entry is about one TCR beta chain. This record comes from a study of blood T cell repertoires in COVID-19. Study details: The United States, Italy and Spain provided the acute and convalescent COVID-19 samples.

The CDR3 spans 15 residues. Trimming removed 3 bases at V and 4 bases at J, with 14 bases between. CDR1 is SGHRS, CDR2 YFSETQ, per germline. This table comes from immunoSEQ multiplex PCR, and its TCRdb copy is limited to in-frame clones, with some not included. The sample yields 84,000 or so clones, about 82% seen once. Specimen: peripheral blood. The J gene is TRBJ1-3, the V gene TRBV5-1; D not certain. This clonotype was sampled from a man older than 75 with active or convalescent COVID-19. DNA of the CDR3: TGCGCCAGCAGCTCGGATGTGTCGAGGGGAAACACCATATATTTT. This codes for CASSSDVSRGNTIYF.